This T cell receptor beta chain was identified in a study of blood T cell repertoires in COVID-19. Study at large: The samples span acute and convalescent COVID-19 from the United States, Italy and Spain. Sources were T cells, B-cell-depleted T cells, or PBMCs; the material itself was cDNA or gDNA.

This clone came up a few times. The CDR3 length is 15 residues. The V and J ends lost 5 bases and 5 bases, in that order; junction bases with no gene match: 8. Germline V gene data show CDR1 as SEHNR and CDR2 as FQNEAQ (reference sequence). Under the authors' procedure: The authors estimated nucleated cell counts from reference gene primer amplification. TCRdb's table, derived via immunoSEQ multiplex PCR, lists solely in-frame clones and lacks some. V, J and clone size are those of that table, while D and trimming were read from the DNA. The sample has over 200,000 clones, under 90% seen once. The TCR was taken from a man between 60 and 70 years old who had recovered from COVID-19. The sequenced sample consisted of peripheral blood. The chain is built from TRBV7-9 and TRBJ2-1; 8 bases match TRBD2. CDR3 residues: CASSLGAGVNNEQFF. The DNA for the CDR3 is TGTGCCAGCAGCCTAGGAGCGGGGGTTAACAATGAGCAGTTCTTC. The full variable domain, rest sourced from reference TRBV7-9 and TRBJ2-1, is DTGVSQNPRHKITKRGQNVTFRCDPISEHNRLYWYRQTLGQGPEFLTYFQNEAQLEKSRLLSDRFSAERPKGSFSTLEIQRTEQGDSAMYLCASSLGAGVNNEQFFGPGTRLTVL.